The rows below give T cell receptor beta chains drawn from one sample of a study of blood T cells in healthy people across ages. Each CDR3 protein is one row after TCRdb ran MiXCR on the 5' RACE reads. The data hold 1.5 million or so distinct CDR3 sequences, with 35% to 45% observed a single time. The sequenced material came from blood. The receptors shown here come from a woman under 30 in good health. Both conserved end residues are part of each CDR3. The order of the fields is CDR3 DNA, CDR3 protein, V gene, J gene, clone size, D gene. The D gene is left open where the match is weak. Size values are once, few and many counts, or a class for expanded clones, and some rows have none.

cdr3_nt: TGTGCCAGCAGCTTGGAGTCACAAACTAACTATGGCTACACCTTC
cdr3_aa: CASSLESQTNYGYTF
v_call: TRBV7-2
j_call: TRBJ1-2
clone_size: -
d_call: -

cdr3_nt: TGTGCCAGCAGCTGGCTACAGGGAAGGGGAGGCGAGCAGTACTTC
cdr3_aa: CASSWLQGRGGEQYF
v_call: TRBV11-2
j_call: TRBJ2-7
clone_size: few
d_call: -

cdr3_nt: TGCGCCAGCAGGGACAACCAGCGGGCGGGGTACGAGCAGTACTTC
cdr3_aa: CASRDNQRAGYEQYF
v_call: TRBV10-2
j_call: TRBJ2-7
clone_size: few
d_call: -

cdr3_nt: TGTGCCAGCAGCTTAGGGGACAGCTCGTACTATGGCTACACCTTC
cdr3_aa: CASSLGDSSYYGYTF
v_call: TRBV13
j_call: TRBJ1-2
clone_size: few
d_call: -

cdr3_nt: TGTGCCAGCAGCTTAGCGGTTCAGAGCTTCTATGGCTACACCTTC
cdr3_aa: CASSLAVQSFYGYTF
v_call: TRBV7-2
j_call: TRBJ1-2
clone_size: -
d_call: -

cdr3_nt: TGTGCCAGCCGCGTAGAAGCGGGACGCCCTATTTCACACTATGGCTACACCTTC
cdr3_aa: CASRVEAGRPISHYGYTF
v_call: TRBV7-2
j_call: TRBJ1-2
clone_size: few
d_call: -

cdr3_nt: TGTGCCAGCAGCCCCACGGACTTTGGGGCCAACGTCCTGACTTTC
cdr3_aa: CASSPTDFGANVLTF
v_call: TRBV7-2
j_call: TRBJ2-6
clone_size: -
d_call: -

cdr3_nt: TGCGCCAGCAGCGCACCCCAGGGCACCATATATTTT
cdr3_aa: CASSAPQGTIYF
v_call: TRBV4-3
j_call: TRBJ1-3
clone_size: -
d_call: -

cdr3_nt: TGTGCCAGCAGACCGACTAGTTGTCGGGTCAAAAACATTCAGTACTTC
cdr3_aa: CASRPTSCRVKNIQYF
v_call: TRBV21-1
j_call: TRBJ2-4
clone_size: -
d_call: -

cdr3_nt: TGTGCCAGCACGAAAGCGGGGGGGCTGGGTGAGCAGTTCTTC
cdr3_aa: CASTKAGGLGEQFF
v_call: TRBV7-6
j_call: TRBJ2-1
clone_size: -
d_call: TRBD2

cdr3_nt: TGCGCCAGCGCTCAAACGGGTGCGAACACTGAAGCTTTCTTT
cdr3_aa: CASAQTGANTEAFF
v_call: TRBV4-3
j_call: TRBJ1-1
clone_size: -
d_call: -

cdr3_nt: TGCAGTGCTGATCCGGGACATTCCTACGAGCAGTACTTC
cdr3_aa: CSADPGHSYEQYF
v_call: TRBV20-1
j_call: TRBJ2-7
clone_size: few
d_call: -

cdr3_nt: TGTGCTAGTGGTGACGACAGGGATCTTTACAATGAGCAGTTCTTC
cdr3_aa: CASGDDRDLYNEQFF
v_call: TRBV12-5
j_call: TRBJ2-1
clone_size: few
d_call: TRBD1

cdr3_nt: TGCGCCAGCAGCTTGGAGGGCAGAGGGAACACTGAAGCTTTCTTT
cdr3_aa: CASSLEGRGNTEAFF
v_call: TRBV5-1
j_call: TRBJ1-1
clone_size: -
d_call: -

cdr3_nt: TGTGCCAGCAGTTTAGGGGGCATGGATTTGGAGACCCAGTACTTC
cdr3_aa: CASSLGGMDLETQYF
v_call: TRBV12-3/TRBV12-4
j_call: TRBJ2-5
clone_size: -
d_call: -

cdr3_nt: TGTGCCAGCAGCTTCGGACATTCAGAGACCCAGTACTTC
cdr3_aa: CASSFGHSETQYF
v_call: TRBV7-2
j_call: TRBJ2-5
clone_size: many
d_call: -

cdr3_nt: TGCGCCAGCAGCCATCCCCGGGACAGGTCATCCGGGGAGCTGTTTTTT
cdr3_aa: CASSHPRDRSSGELFF
v_call: TRBV4-3
j_call: TRBJ2-2
clone_size: -
d_call: TRBD1

cdr3_nt: TGTGCCAGCAGTCCTTCCCCGGTCAGGGGCACAGATACGCAGTATTTT
cdr3_aa: CASSPSPVRGTDTQYF
v_call: TRBV6-6
j_call: TRBJ2-3
clone_size: -
d_call: -

cdr3_nt: TGCAGCGTTATAGCGGGACCCTACGAGCAGTACTTC
cdr3_aa: CSVIAGPYEQYF
v_call: TRBV29-1
j_call: TRBJ2-7
clone_size: few
d_call: TRBD2

cdr3_nt: TGTGCCAGCAGCTCGGGGACAGGGCGATTCTACTATGGCTACACCTTC
cdr3_aa: CASSSGTGRFYYGYTF
v_call: TRBV7-8
j_call: TRBJ1-2
clone_size: few
d_call: TRBD1

cdr3_nt: TGTGCCAGCAGTCCCTCGATGGGACAGGGGTACAATGAGCAGTTCTTC
cdr3_aa: CASSPSMGQGYNEQFF
v_call: TRBV25-1
j_call: TRBJ2-1
clone_size: -
d_call: TRBD1

cdr3_nt: TGCGCCAGCATGGGCCAGAACACCGGGGAGCTGTTTTTT
cdr3_aa: CASMGQNTGELFF
v_call: TRBV5-1
j_call: TRBJ2-2
clone_size: -
d_call: -

cdr3_nt: TGTACCAGCAGCCGGGGCTTCGAGGGCTACACCTTC
cdr3_aa: CTSSRGFEGYTF
v_call: TRBV28
j_call: TRBJ1-2
clone_size: -
d_call: -

cdr3_nt: TGTGCCAGCAGTTCAAGCCCCTCTACTAACTATGGCTACACCTTC
cdr3_aa: CASSSSPSTNYGYTF
v_call: TRBV6-5
j_call: TRBJ1-2
clone_size: few
d_call: -

cdr3_nt: TGCAGCGTCAGTGAAGGGGGTGGGAATTCACCCCTCCACTTT
cdr3_aa: CSVSEGGGNSPLHF
v_call: TRBV29-1
j_call: TRBJ1-6
clone_size: few
d_call: -

cdr3_nt: TGTGCCAGCAGGACGACTAGCGGGGGGGATACCGGGGAGCTGTTTTTT
cdr3_aa: CASRTTSGGDTGELFF
v_call: TRBV12-3/TRBV12-4
j_call: TRBJ2-2
clone_size: -
d_call: TRBD2

cdr3_nt: TGTGCCAGCAGGACCTTGGGCGGGGAGCTGTTTTTT
cdr3_aa: CASRTLGGELFF
v_call: TRBV6-6
j_call: TRBJ2-2
clone_size: -
d_call: -

cdr3_nt: TGTGCCAGCAGTTACTCGAGTTATTCGACTAGCGGCGATACGCAGTATTTT
cdr3_aa: CASSYSSYSTSGDTQYF
v_call: TRBV6-5
j_call: TRBJ2-3
clone_size: -
d_call: TRBD2

cdr3_nt: TGCAGTGCTAGAGACCCGTGGACAGGGCGGGGAGATACGCAGTATTTT
cdr3_aa: CSARDPWTGRGDTQYF
v_call: TRBV20-1
j_call: TRBJ2-3
clone_size: -
d_call: TRBD1

cdr3_nt: TGTGCCAGCGGTCCTTTCACAGCGACCTCCTACAATGAGCAGTTCTTC
cdr3_aa: CASGPFTATSYNEQFF
v_call: TRBV6-1
j_call: TRBJ2-1
clone_size: few
d_call: -

cdr3_nt: TGTGCCATCATGACATACCCCTACAATGAGCAGTTCTTC
cdr3_aa: CAIMTYPYNEQFF
v_call: TRBV6-2/TRBV6-3
j_call: TRBJ2-1
clone_size: -
d_call: -

cdr3_nt: TGCGCCAGCAGCTTGTTTAGCGGGGACCAAGAGACCCAGTACTTC
cdr3_aa: CASSLFSGDQETQYF
v_call: TRBV5-1
j_call: TRBJ2-5
clone_size: -
d_call: TRBD2

cdr3_nt: TGCAGCGGTCGGACTAGCGCGGCCAAAAACATTCAGTACTTC
cdr3_aa: CSGRTSAAKNIQYF
v_call: TRBV29-1
j_call: TRBJ2-4
clone_size: -
d_call: TRBD2

cdr3_nt: TGTGCCAGCAGCTTAGAAGACAGGGGGTTCAATCAGCCCCAGCATTTT
cdr3_aa: CASSLEDRGFNQPQHF
v_call: TRBV7-8
j_call: TRBJ1-5
clone_size: few
d_call: TRBD1

cdr3_nt: TGTGCCAGCAGTTCGTTACAAGAGAACGAGCAGTACTTC
cdr3_aa: CASSSLQENEQYF
v_call: TRBV27
j_call: TRBJ2-7
clone_size: -
d_call: -

cdr3_nt: TGTGCCAGCAACCAACTTAACTATGGCTACACCTTC
cdr3_aa: CASNQLNYGYTF
v_call: TRBV2
j_call: TRBJ1-2
clone_size: -
d_call: -

cdr3_nt: TGTGCCAGCAGTCCAAGCGGGCGGGTCCGGTCACCCCTCCACTTT
cdr3_aa: CASSPSGRVRSPLHF
v_call: TRBV12-3/TRBV12-4
j_call: TRBJ1-6
clone_size: -
d_call: -

cdr3_nt: TGCGCCAGCAGCCAAGCTCCTCCGACAGGGACTAATGAAAAACTGTTTTTT
cdr3_aa: CASSQAPPTGTNEKLFF
v_call: TRBV4-1
j_call: TRBJ1-4
clone_size: -
d_call: TRBD1

cdr3_nt: TGTGCCGCCCAGACTAGCGGGAGATACAATGAGCAGTACTTC
cdr3_aa: CAAQTSGRYNEQYF
v_call: TRBV28
j_call: TRBJ2-5
clone_size: -
d_call: TRBD2

cdr3_nt: TGTGCCAGAGGGACAGTAGATAGCAATCAGCCCCAGCATTTT
cdr3_aa: CARGTVDSNQPQHF
v_call: TRBV6-1
j_call: TRBJ1-5
clone_size: -
d_call: TRBD1

cdr3_nt: TGCGCCAGCAGCCCTTCGGAGGGTGTTTTGTCACCCCTCCACTTT
cdr3_aa: CASSPSEGVLSPLHF
v_call: TRBV4-1
j_call: TRBJ1-6
clone_size: once
d_call: -

cdr3_nt: TGTGCCAGCAGCCAAGATCCGGCAGGGGGCTACGAGCAGTACTTC
cdr3_aa: CASSQDPAGGYEQYF
v_call: TRBV4-2
j_call: TRBJ2-7
clone_size: -
d_call: TRBD1

cdr3_nt: TGCGCCAGCAGCTTAAACCCACAGGGAACAGATACGCAGTATTTT
cdr3_aa: CASSLNPQGTDTQYF
v_call: TRBV5-1
j_call: TRBJ2-3
clone_size: -
d_call: -

cdr3_nt: TGCGCCAGCAGCCACCTCCCCGTCAACACCGGGGAGCTGTTTTTT
cdr3_aa: CASSHLPVNTGELFF
v_call: TRBV4-3
j_call: TRBJ2-2
clone_size: -
d_call: -

cdr3_nt: TGTGCCAGCACCCGACAGGGGGCGAGAGGGTGGGAGCAGTTCTTC
cdr3_aa: CASTRQGARGWEQFF
v_call: TRBV6-5
j_call: TRBJ2-1
clone_size: -
d_call: TRBD1

cdr3_nt: TGCGCCAGCAGCGCGGGACTGGGTAAAGTCGGTGAGCAGTTCTTC
cdr3_aa: CASSAGLGKVGEQFF
v_call: TRBV7-9
j_call: TRBJ2-1
clone_size: once
d_call: -